The 9 T cell receptor beta chains below all came from one sample that was sequenced in a study of T cell responses to AZD1222 COVID-19 vaccine (dated by TCRdb to the early 2020s). What the time point label conveys for this sample: baseline before first vaccination. Receptors were amplified or captured by the immunoSEQ multiplex PCR assay. Sourced from immuneACCESS, this table was stored by TCRdb with only in-frame sequences that have V and J called. A share of the clones is absent; for the studies checked, an unresolved V gene accounts for under half, and the remainder has no known explanation. The sample records some 120,000 clones, around nine tenths of which are singletons. The leading ten clones occupy roughly 7% of the sample. The material was peripheral blood, obtained on day 0 of AZD1222 vaccination. The receptors come from an adult in good health.

The rearrangement uses TRBV7-8 and TRBJ2-1; D unclear. This CDR3 contains 15 residues. Trimming removed 7 bases from V and 6 bases from J, with 19 bases in between. CDR1 is SGHVS, CDR2 FQNEAQ, per germline. The CDR3 sequence: CASIWGFHGSNEQFF. As DNA, the CDR3 is TGTGCCAGCATCTGGGGTTTTCATGGAAGCAATGAGCAGTTCTTC.

This clone was counted once. The chain recombines TRBV7-9 with TRBJ1-2; D unresolved. Trimming cost V 5 bases and J 4 bases, with 11 bases left between them. The CDR3 has 13 residues. Germline V lookup: CDR1 SEHNR, CDR2 FQNEAQ (reference sequence). The CDR3 DNA reads as TGTGCCAGCAGCCCTCACGAATTCTATGGCTACACCTTC. Protein: CASSPHEFYGYTF.

The chain combines TRBV28 with TRBJ2-2; 7 bases align to TRBD1. CDR3 size: 18 residues. After removal of 2 bases from V and 2 bases from J, the junction contained 11 bases not matched to a gene. Germline V CDR1 and CDR2: MDHEN, SYDVKM. In nucleotides, the CDR3 is TGTGCCAGCAGTTTACCCCTCCTCACAGGGGCCAACACCGGGGAGCTGTTTTTT. Translating gives CASSLPLLTGANTGELFF.

The chain carries TRBV4-3 and TRBJ1-3; the D gene is possibly TRBD1 (6 bases). CDR1 and CDR2 (germline): LGHNA, YSLEER. CDR3 length equals 17 residues. V was clipped by 1 base and J by 4 bases, with 17 bases between them. The CDR3 spells CASSQVVNRAVGNTIYF. As DNA, the CDR3 is TGCGCCAGCAGCCAAGTAGTCAACAGGGCGGTCGGAAACACCATATATTTT.

The chain is built from TRBV7-9 and TRBJ1-1; D is undetermined. The CDR3 spans 14 residues. V lost 1 base to trimming and J lost 1 base, with 7 bases between them. Germline V gene sequence: CDR1 SEHNR, CDR2 FQNEAQ (reference sequence). This chain's CDR3 is CASSLGMGNTEAFF. CDR3 coding DNA: TGTGCCAGCAGCTTAGGAATGGGGAACACTGAAGCTTTCTTT.

The rearrangement joins TRBV27 to TRBJ1-2, with D perhaps TRBD1 (6 bases). This CDR3 region has 14 residues. V gave up 3 bases and J gave up 2 bases, with 10 bases separating them. Germline V gene lookup returns CDR1 MNHEY and CDR2 SMNVEV (reference sequence). For the CDR3, the DNA is TGTGCCAGCAGTTTTAGCGGGGGCAACTATGGCTACACCTTC. Encoded protein: CASSFSGGNYGYTF.

This chain connects TRBV5-1 to TRBJ1-3; D unclear. Trimming shortened V by 4 bases and J by 0 bases, and 11 bases separated the two germline ends. CDR3 length equals 15 residues. Germline assignment: CDR1 SGHRS and CDR2 YFSETQ. The chain's CDR3 is CASSLGRNSGNTIYF. The CDR3 DNA sequence: TGCGCCAGCAGCCTCGGACGCAACTCTGGAAACACCATATATTTT.

The V gene is TRBV28, the J gene TRBJ2-7, with no clear D. The germline gives CDR1 MDHEN, CDR2 SYDVKM. The CDR3 consists of 13 residues. Trimming shortened V by 5 bases and J by 7 bases, and 15 bases separated the two germline ends. As DNA, the CDR3 is TGTGCCAGCAGTGTAGGACCCGGCAGAGAGCAGTACTTC. Amino acid sequence: CASSVGPGREQYF.

The V call is TRBV6-6, the J call TRBJ1-2; D gene unclear. The CDR3 has 13 amino acids. Germline CDR1 MNHNY, CDR2 SVGAGI (reference sequence). Between the trimmed V and J ends, which lost 6 bases and 3 bases, there was a span of 11 bases. The CDR3 sequence is CASSPLEDYGYTF. The CDR3 bases are TGTGCCAGCAGCCCTCTTGAAGACTATGGCTACACCTTC.